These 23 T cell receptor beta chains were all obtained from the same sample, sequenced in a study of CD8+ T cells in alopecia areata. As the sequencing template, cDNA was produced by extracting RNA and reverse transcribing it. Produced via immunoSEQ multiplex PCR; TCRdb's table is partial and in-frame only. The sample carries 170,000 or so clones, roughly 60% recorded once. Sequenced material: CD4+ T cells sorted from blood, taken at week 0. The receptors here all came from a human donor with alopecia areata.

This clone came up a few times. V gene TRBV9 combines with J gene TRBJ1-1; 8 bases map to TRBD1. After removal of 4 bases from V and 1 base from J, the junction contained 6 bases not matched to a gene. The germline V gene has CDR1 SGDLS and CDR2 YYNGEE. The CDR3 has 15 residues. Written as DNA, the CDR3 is TGTGCCAGCAGCCGAGCCCAGGGGGCGAACACTGAAGCTTTCTTT. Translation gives CASSRAQGANTEAFF.

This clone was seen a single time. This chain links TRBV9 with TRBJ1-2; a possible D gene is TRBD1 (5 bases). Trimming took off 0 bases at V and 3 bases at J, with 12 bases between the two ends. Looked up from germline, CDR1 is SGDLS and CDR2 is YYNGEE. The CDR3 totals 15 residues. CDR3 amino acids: CASSVGKGTYYGYTF. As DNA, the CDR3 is TGTGCCAGCAGCGTAGGGAAGGGGACCTACTATGGCTACACCTTC.

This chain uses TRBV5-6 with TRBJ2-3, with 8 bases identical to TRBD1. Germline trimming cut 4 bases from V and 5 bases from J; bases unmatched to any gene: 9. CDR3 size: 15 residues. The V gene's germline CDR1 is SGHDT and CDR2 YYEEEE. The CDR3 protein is CASSLNAGGIDTQYF. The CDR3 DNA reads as TGTGCCAGCAGCCTGAACGCAGGGGGCATAGATACGCAGTATTTT.

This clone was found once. The CDR3 here is CASSVKAGGANTDTQYF. Here the CDR3 DNA reads TGTGCCAGCAGCGTAAAGGCGGGGGGCGCAAACACAGATACGCAGTATTTT. This rearrangement joins TRBV9 to TRBJ2-3, with 8 bases matching TRBD2. The V gene's germline CDR1 is SGDLS and CDR2 YYNGEE. V lost 1 base to trimming and J lost 2 bases; unmatched junction nucleotides: 9. The CDR3 sequence is 17 residues long.

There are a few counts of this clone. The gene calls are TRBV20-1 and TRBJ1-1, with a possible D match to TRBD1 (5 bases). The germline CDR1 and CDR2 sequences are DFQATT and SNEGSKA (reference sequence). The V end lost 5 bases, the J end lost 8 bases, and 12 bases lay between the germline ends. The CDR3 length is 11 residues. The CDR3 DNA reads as TGCAGTGCTGGTCAGAACAGGGAAGCTTTCTTT. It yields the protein CSAGQNREAFF.

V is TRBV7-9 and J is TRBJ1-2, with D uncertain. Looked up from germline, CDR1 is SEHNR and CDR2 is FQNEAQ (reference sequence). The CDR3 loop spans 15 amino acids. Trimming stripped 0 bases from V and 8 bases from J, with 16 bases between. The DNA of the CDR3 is TGTGCCAGCAGCTTAGCGAACGTGGAAGTACCCGGCTACACCTTC. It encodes CASSLANVEVPGYTF.

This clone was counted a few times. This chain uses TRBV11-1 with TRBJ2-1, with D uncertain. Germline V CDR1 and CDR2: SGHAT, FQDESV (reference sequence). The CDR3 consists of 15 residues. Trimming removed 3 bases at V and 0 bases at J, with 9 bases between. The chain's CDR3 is CASSFQTSSYNEQFF. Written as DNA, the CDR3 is TGTGCCAGCAGCTTCCAAACGAGCTCCTACAATGAGCAGTTCTTC.

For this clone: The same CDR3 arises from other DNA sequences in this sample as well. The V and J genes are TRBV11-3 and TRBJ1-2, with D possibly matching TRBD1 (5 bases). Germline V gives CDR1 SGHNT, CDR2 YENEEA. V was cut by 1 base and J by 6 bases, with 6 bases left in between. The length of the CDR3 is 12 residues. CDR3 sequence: CASSLGGDGYTF. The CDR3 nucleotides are TGTGCCAGCAGCTTAGGGGGCGATGGCTACACCTTC.

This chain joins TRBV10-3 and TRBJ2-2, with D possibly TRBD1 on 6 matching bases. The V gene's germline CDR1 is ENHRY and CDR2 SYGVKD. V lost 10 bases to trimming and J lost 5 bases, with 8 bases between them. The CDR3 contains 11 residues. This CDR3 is CATQGTGELFF. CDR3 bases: TGTGCCACGCAGGGGACCGGGGAGCTGTTTTTT.

The CDR3 loop reads CASRRTGLSVDSPLHF. As DNA, the CDR3 is TGTGCCAGCAGACGAACAGGGCTCTCCGTTGATTCACCCCTCCACTTT. The rearrangement uses TRBV11-2 and TRBJ1-6; possible D gene TRBD1, 6 bases. The length of the CDR3 is 16 residues. Per germline, CDR1 SGHAT and CDR2 FQNNGV. V was clipped by 6 bases and J by 8 bases, with 20 bases between them.

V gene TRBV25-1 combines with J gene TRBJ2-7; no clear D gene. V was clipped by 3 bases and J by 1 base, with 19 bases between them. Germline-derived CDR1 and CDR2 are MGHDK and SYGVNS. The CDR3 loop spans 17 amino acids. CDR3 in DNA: TGTGCCAGCAGTGAGCACCTACCGGGCCATCCTTCCTACGAGCAGTACTTC. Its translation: CASSEHLPGHPSYEQYF.

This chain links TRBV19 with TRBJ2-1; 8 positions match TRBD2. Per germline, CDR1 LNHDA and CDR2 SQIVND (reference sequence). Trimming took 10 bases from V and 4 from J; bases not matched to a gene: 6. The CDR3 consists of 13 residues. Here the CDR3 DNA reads TGTGCCATTTCTAGCGGGCGATACAATGAGCAGTTCTTC. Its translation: CAISSGRYNEQFF.

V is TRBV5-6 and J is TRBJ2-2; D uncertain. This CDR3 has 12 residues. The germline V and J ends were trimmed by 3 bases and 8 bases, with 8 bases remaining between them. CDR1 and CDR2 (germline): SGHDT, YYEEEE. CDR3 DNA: TGTGCCAGCAGCTCCCGGCCAGGGGAGCTGTTTTTT. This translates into CASSSRPGELFF.

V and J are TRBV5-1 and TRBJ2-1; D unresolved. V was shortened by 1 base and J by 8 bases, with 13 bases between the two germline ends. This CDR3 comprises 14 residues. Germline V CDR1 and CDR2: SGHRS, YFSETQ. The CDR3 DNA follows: TGCGCCAGCAGCTTGTTTCCATATAGGGATGAGCAGTTCTTC. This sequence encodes CASSLFPYRDEQFF.

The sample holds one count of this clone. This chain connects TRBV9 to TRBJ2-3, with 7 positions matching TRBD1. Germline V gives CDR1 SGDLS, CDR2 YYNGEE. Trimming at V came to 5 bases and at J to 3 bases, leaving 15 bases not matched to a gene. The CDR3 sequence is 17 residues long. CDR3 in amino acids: CASSEHFKTGSTDTQYF. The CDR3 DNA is TGTGCCAGCAGTGAACATTTTAAGACAGGGTCAACAGATACGCAGTATTTT.

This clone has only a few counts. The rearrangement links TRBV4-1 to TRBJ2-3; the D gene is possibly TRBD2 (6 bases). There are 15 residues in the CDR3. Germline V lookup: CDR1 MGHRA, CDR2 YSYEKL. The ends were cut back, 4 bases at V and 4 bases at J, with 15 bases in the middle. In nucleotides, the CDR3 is TGCGCCAGCAGCCTTAGACTAGAAGGTTCAGATACGCAGTATTTT. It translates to CASSLRLEGSDTQYF.

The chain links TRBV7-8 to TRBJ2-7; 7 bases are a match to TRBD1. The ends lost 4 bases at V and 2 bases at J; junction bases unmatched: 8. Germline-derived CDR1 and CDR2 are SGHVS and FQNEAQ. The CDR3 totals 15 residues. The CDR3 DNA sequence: TGTGCCAGCAGCTCACACACGACAGGGACCTACGAGCAGTACTTC. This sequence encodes CASSSHTTGTYEQYF.

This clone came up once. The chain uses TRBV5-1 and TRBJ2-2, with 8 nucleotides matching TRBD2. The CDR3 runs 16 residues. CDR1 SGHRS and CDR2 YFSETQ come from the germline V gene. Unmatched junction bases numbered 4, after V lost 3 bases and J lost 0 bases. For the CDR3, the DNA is TGCGCCAGCAGCTCACGCGGGGGGACGAACACCGGGGAGCTGTTTTTT. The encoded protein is CASSSRGGTNTGELFF.

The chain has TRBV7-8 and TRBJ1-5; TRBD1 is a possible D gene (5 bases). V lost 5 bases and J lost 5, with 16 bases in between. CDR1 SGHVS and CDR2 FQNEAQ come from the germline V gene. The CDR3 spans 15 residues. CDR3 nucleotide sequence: TGTGCCAGCAGCCCAAGGGCAGGGAAGGATCAGCCCCAGCATTTT. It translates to CASSPRAGKDQPQHF.

CDR3 amino acids: CASSAGDRAETQYF. The CDR3 nucleotides read TGTGCCAGCAGCGCAGGAGACAGGGCAGAGACCCAGTACTTC. The chain joins TRBV9 to TRBJ2-5; 7 nucleotides align to TRBD1. The trim removed 3 bases at V and 4 bases at J, leaving 6 bases unmatched. The CDR3 runs to 14 residues. Germline V lookup: CDR1 SGDLS, CDR2 YYNGEE.

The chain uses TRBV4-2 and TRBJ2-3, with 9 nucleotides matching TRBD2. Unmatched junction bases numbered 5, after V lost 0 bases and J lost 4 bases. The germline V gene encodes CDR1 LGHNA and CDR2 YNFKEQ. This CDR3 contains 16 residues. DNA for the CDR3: TGTGCCAGCAGCCAAGATCGGGCTAGCGGGGCAGATACGCAGTATTTT. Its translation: CASSQDRASGADTQYF.

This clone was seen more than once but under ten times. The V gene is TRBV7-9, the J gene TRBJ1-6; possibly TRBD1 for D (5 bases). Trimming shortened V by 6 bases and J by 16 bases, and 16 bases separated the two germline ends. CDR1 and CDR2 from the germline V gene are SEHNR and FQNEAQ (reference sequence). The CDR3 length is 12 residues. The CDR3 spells CASRRNEGILHF. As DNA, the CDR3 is TGTGCCAGCAGACGAAACGAGGGGATACTCCACTTT. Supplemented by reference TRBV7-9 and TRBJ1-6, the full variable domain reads DTGVSQNPRHKITKRGQNVTFRCDPISEHNRLYWYRQTLGQGPEFLTYFQNEAQLEKSRLLSDRFSAERPKGSFSTLEIQRTEQGDSAMYLCASRRNEGILHFGNGTRLTVT.

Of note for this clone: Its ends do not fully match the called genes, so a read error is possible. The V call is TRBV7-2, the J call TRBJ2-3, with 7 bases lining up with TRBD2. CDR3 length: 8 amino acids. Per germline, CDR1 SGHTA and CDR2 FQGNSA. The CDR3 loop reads CAIAGGDF. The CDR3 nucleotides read TGTGCCATAGCGGGCGGTGATTTT.